The rows below give T cell receptor beta chains drawn from one sample of a study of cytomegalovirus exposure and HLA in healthy donors. Assay used: immunoSEQ multiplex PCR; TCRdb lists only in-frame clones, some missing. The listing contains approximately 140,000 clones. The specimen was PBMCs. These receptor sequences come from a woman between 50 and 59 years old in good health and CMV-seronegative. Each CDR3 is given with its conserved first and last residue. The D gene is left open where the match is weak.

v_call	j_call	d_call	cdr3_nt	cdr3_aa
TRBV30	TRBJ2-1	NA	TGTGCCTGGAGTTTAGCGAGGGTCAATGAGCAGTTCTTC	CAWSLARVNEQFF
TRBV4-2	TRBJ2-3	TRBD2	TGTGCCAGCAGCCAAGAATTATCGGGAGGGACAGATACGCAGTATTTT	CASSQELSGGTDTQYF
TRBV4-1	TRBJ2-7	NA	TGCGCCAGCAGCAGGGCGGGATCCTCCTACGAGCAGTACTTC	CASSRAGSSYEQYF
TRBV29-1	TRBJ1-1	NA	TGCAGCGTTGTACCAACAGGGAACACTGAAGCTTTCTTT	CSVVPTGNTEAFF
TRBV4-2	TRBJ1-5	NA	TGTGCCAGCAGCCAAGAACAGATTAGCAATCAGCCCCAGCATTTT	CASSQEQISNQPQHF
TRBV6-1	TRBJ2-5	TRBD2	TGTGCCAGCAGTGAAACGGTAGCGGGAGCAGTTGGCGAGACCCAGTACTTC	CASSETVAGAVGETQYF
TRBV4-3	TRBJ2-7	TRBD2	TGCGCCAGCAGCCAAGATTTAGCGGGAGACTACGAGCAGTACTTC	CASSQDLAGDYEQYF
TRBV7-9	TRBJ2-1	NA	TGTGCCAGCAGCTTAAATTCAGGGCAGTTCTTC	CASSLNSGQFF
TRBV28	TRBJ2-3	NA	TGTGCCAGCAGTTTGCCGGGGTTGGGCACAGATACGCAGTATTTT	CASSLPGLGTDTQYF
TRBV18	TRBJ1-2	TRBD1	TGTGCCAGCTCACCATCTCAAGTCACGGGACAGGGGAATCGCGGCTACACCTTC	CASSPSQVTGQGNRGYTF
TRBV5-6	TRBJ1-2	NA	TGTGCCAGCACCATCGGGACAAGCTTATATGGCTACACCTTC	CASTIGTSLYGYTF
TRBV7-6	TRBJ1-2	TRBD1	TGTGCCAGCAGCTTAGGTGGACAGGGGGTAGGAGGCTACACCTTC	CASSLGGQGVGGYTF
TRBV7-9	TRBJ1-1	TRBD1	TGTGCCAGCAGCGCCGGGACAGGGGCTGGGGAAGCTTTCTTT	CASSAGTGAGEAFF
TRBV2	TRBJ2-7	TRBD2	TGTGCCAGCAGTGAAGAGGGACTACGGCTGGTCGAGCAGTACTTC	CASSEEGLRLVEQYF
TRBV6-5	TRBJ2-3	NA	TGTGCCAGCAGTTTCCTTTATACGCAGTATTTT	CASSFLYTQYF
TRBV5-1	TRBJ1-1	TRBD1	TGCGCCAGCAGCTTGGGACAGGGATACACTGAAGCTTTCTTT	CASSLGQGYTEAFF
TRBV4-1	TRBJ1-2	NA	TGCGCCAGCAGCCCATCGGGGAGGGACTATGGCTACACCTTC	CASSPSGRDYGYTF
TRBV6-5	TRBJ2-7	TRBD1	TGTGCCAGCAGAAAGAGGGACAGGGAATACGAGCAGTACTTC	CASRKRDREYEQYF
TRBV7-3	TRBJ2-3	NA	TGTGCCAGCAGCGCCACTAGGACAGATACGCAGTATTTT	CASSATRTDTQYF
TRBV23-1	TRBJ1-5	NA	TGCGCCAGCAGTCAACGTAAAGACAGCAGGGGAAGACAGCCCCAGCATTTT	CASSQRKDSRGRQPQHF
TRBV11-1	TRBJ2-1	TRBD2	TGTGCCAGCAGCTCTAGCGGGGGATTCTACAATGAGCAGTTCTTC	CASSSSGGFYNEQFF
TRBV9	TRBJ1-6	TRBD1	TGTGCCAGCAGCGCCTCGGACAGGGCGGTCAATTCACCCCTCCACTTT	CASSASDRAVNSPLHF
TRBV9	TRBJ2-1	TRBD2	TGTGCCAGCAGCGCCTCTAGCGGTAATGAGCAGTTCTTC	CASSASSGNEQFF
TRBV5-1	TRBJ1-2	TRBD1	TGCGCCAGCAGCTTGGGACAGGGCTCTGGCTACACCTTC	CASSLGQGSGYTF
TRBV5-1	TRBJ2-2	TRBD2	TGCGCCAGCACCTTGGGTGGACTAGAGAACACCGGGGAGCTGTTTTTT	CASTLGGLENTGELFF
TRBV28	TRBJ2-7	TRBD2	TGTGCCACCCTGTCAGCGGCTAGCGGGAGCTACGAGCAGTACTTC	CATLSAASGSYEQYF
TRBV7-9	TRBJ1-1	TRBD1	TGTGCCAGCAGCGTCCGACAGGGTTGGAACACTGAAGCTTTCTTT	CASSVRQGWNTEAFF
TRBV5-1	TRBJ1-5	TRBD1	TGCGCCAGCAGCCCGACAGGGATCAATCAGCCCCAGCATTTT	CASSPTGINQPQHF
TRBV4-2	TRBJ2-3	TRBD2	TGTGCCAGCAGCCAAGGTCAGCGGGGGGCCGGAGATACGCAGTATTTT	CASSQGQRGAGDTQYF
TRBV28	TRBJ2-2	TRBD1	TGTGCCAGCAGTGCGCCACAGGGGATCAGGGAGCTGTTTTTT	CASSAPQGIRELFF
TRBV18	TRBJ2-3	TRBD1	TGTGCCAGCTCGCCAGGGGGCTGGGAAGGTCCAGATACGCAGTATTTT	CASSPGGWEGPDTQYF
TRBV9	TRBJ2-2	TRBD2	TGTGCCAGCAGCGTGCTAGCGGGAGGGCCTGGCACCGGGGAGCTGTTTTTT	CASSVLAGGPGTGELFF
TRBV5-6	TRBJ1-1	NA	TGTGCCAGCAGCCGGGGAGGGCTTGGAGCTTTCTTT	CASSRGGLGAFF
TRBV28	TRBJ1-1	NA	TGTGCCAGCAGTTTGTACCAGGGGAGGGGTGACACTGAAGCTTTCTTT	CASSLYQGRGDTEAFF
TRBV5-1	TRBJ1-1	NA	TGCGCCAGCAGCCCCGTCTCGGTGGCGGTGGACACTGAAGCTTTCTTT	CASSPVSVAVDTEAFF
TRBV2	TRBJ1-5	NA	TGTGCCAGCAGGGGGAGGGGCGACCGCTATAGCAATCAGCCCCAGCATTTT	CASRGRGDRYSNQPQHF
TRBV27	TRBJ2-3	TRBD2	TGTGCCAGCTCAGTCCTAATAGCGGGAGCGGAAGATACGCAGTATTTT	CASSVLIAGAEDTQYF
TRBV4-1	TRBJ2-1	TRBD1	TGCGCCAGCAGCCAAGGACAGGGCGCCTACAATGAGCAGTTCTTC	CASSQGQGAYNEQFF
TRBV28	TRBJ2-1	NA	TGTGCCAGCACCACTCCCGGGTACAATGAGCAGTTCTTC	CASTTPGYNEQFF
TRBV12-5	TRBJ2-3	TRBD2	TGTGCTAGTGCCCCGTATAGCGGGAGGGTAGATACGCAGTATTTT	CASAPYSGRVDTQYF
TRBV27	TRBJ2-3	NA	TGTGCCAGCAGTTTATTTTCGGGTAGCACAGATACGCAGTATTTT	CASSLFSGSTDTQYF
TRBV5-1	TRBJ1-1	NA	TGCGCCAGCAGCTATGGAGGGAACACTGAAGCTTTCTTT	CASSYGGNTEAFF
TRBV9	TRBJ1-1	TRBD1	TGTGCCAGCAGCGCCTCGGACAGGGGGCCTATGAACACTGAAGCTTTCTTT	CASSASDRGPMNTEAFF